This is a list of T cell receptor beta chains from one sample in a study of PD-1 blockade in classical Hodgkin lymphoma. Clones were read by immunoSEQ multiplex PCR, and TCRdb kept only the in-frame ones, dropping some. The sample gives roughly 56,000 clones, 70% to 90% of which show up once; over 7.5% is in the top ten. This material consisted of peripheral blood mononuclear cells (PBMCs), taken before the fourth cycle of nivolumab. The receptor source for this set is a human donor with classical Hodgkin lymphoma. The CDR3 runs from the conserved cysteine through the conserved F or W. The D gene is left open where the match is weak. Clone sizes are given selectively: once, few, many, or a class where the clone is expanded.

clone size: NA
V gene: TRBV5-1
J gene: TRBJ2-7
D gene: TRBD1
CDR3 DNA: TGCGCCAGCAGCACAACAGGGGCTGGCTACGAGCAGTACTTC
CDR3 protein: CASSTTGAGYEQYF

clone size: NA
V gene: TRBV19
J gene: TRBJ2-3
D gene: TRBD2
CDR3 DNA: TGTGCCAGTACCCTTGGACTAGCGGGGGGCCAGACGCAGTATTTT
CDR3 protein: CASTLGLAGGQTQYF

clone size: NA
V gene: TRBV27
J gene: TRBJ2-7
D gene: TRBD2
CDR3 DNA: TGTGCCAGCAGTTTAGTACTTCTGACTAGCGGAGAGCTAATGAGCTCCTACGAGCAGTACTTC
CDR3 protein: CASSLVLLTSGELMSSYEQYF

clone size: NA
V gene: TRBV5-1
J gene: TRBJ2-1
D gene: TRBD1
CDR3 DNA: TGCGCCAGCAGCCTGGACAGGGACTACAATGAGCAGTTCTTC
CDR3 protein: CASSLDRDYNEQFF

clone size: NA
V gene: TRBV5-1
J gene: TRBJ1-2
D gene: NA
CDR3 DNA: TGCGCCAGCAGCTTAACAGCTAACTATGGCTACACCTTC
CDR3 protein: CASSLTANYGYTF

clone size: NA
V gene: TRBV12-5
J gene: TRBJ2-7
D gene: NA
CDR3 DNA: TGTGCTAGTGCCTTAGGCTCCTACGAGCAGTACTTC
CDR3 protein: CASALGSYEQYF

clone size: once
V gene: TRBV29-1
J gene: TRBJ2-1
D gene: NA
CDR3 DNA: TGCAGCGTTGTGGCAGGGGGGTGGGATGAGCAGTTCTTC
CDR3 protein: CSVVAGGWDEQFF

clone size: NA
V gene: TRBV27
J gene: TRBJ1-6
D gene: TRBD1
CDR3 DNA: TGTGCCAGCCGACCTCGGGACAGGGGGAATAATTCACCCCTCCACTTT
CDR3 protein: CASRPRDRGNNSPLHF

clone size: NA
V gene: TRBV28
J gene: TRBJ1-6
D gene: NA
CDR3 DNA: TGTGCCAGCAGTCCTCCCTTTGTCTATAATTCACCCCTCCACTTT
CDR3 protein: CASSPPFVYNSPLHF

clone size: NA
V gene: TRBV12-5
J gene: TRBJ1-2
D gene: NA
CDR3 DNA: TGTGCTAGTGGTTTGGACAGGGTTGGTGGCTACACCTTC
CDR3 protein: CASGLDRVGGYTF

clone size: few
V gene: TRBV5-1
J gene: TRBJ2-5
D gene: NA
CDR3 DNA: TGCGCCAGCAGCTTGGTGGGGGGCGTCGAGACCCAGTACTTC
CDR3 protein: CASSLVGGVETQYF

clone size: NA
V gene: TRBV19
J gene: TRBJ1-3
D gene: NA
CDR3 DNA: TGTGCCAGTAGTGCTTACCGAGGAGCTGGAAACACCATATATTTT
CDR3 protein: CASSAYRGAGNTIYF

clone size: NA
V gene: TRBV2
J gene: TRBJ1-3
D gene: NA
CDR3 DNA: TGTGCCAGCAGTCGTTCAGCGAGCCTACTTCGTGGAAACACCATATATTTT
CDR3 protein: CASSRSASLLRGNTIYF

clone size: NA
V gene: TRBV5-5
J gene: TRBJ2-2
D gene: NA
CDR3 DNA: TGTGCCAGCAGCTTGAGACAGGAGTCCTACACCGGGGAGCTGTTTTTT
CDR3 protein: CASSLRQESYTGELFF

clone size: few
V gene: TRBV6-5
J gene: TRBJ2-7
D gene: NA
CDR3 DNA: TGTGCCAGCACTCAAGGGGGGGGCCAGGTCGAGCAGTACTTC
CDR3 protein: CASTQGGGQVEQYF

clone size: NA
V gene: TRBV25-1
J gene: TRBJ1-2
D gene: NA
CDR3 DNA: TGTGCCAGCAGTGAAGCCAGGGATGGGTATGGCTACACCTTC
CDR3 protein: CASSEARDGYGYTF

clone size: few
V gene: TRBV5-1
J gene: TRBJ2-3
D gene: TRBD2
CDR3 DNA: TGCGCCAGCAGCCCCGGGACTAACACAGATACGCAGTATTTT
CDR3 protein: CASSPGTNTDTQYF

clone size: NA
V gene: TRBV30
J gene: TRBJ2-5
D gene: TRBD2
CDR3 DNA: TGTGCCTGGAATCTTGGTAGCGGGGAAAGGGCAGAGACCCAGTACTTC
CDR3 protein: CAWNLGSGERAETQYF

clone size: NA
V gene: TRBV5-1
J gene: TRBJ2-5
D gene: NA
CDR3 DNA: TGCGCCAGCGCGCCCGTAGGGGTGGAGAAAGAGACCCAGTACTTC
CDR3 protein: CASAPVGVEKETQYF

clone size: few
V gene: TRBV5-1
J gene: TRBJ1-2
D gene: NA
CDR3 DNA: TGCGCCAGCAGCTTGGTCGTGGGGGAAGGAGGCTACACCTTC
CDR3 protein: CASSLVVGEGGYTF

clone size: NA
V gene: TRBV27
J gene: TRBJ2-7
D gene: NA
CDR3 DNA: TGTGCCAGCAGTTTAGGGGGGGGCCTTCTCGAGCAGTACTTC
CDR3 protein: CASSLGGGLLEQYF

clone size: NA
V gene: TRBV5-1
J gene: TRBJ2-1
D gene: TRBD2
CDR3 DNA: TGCGCCAGCAGCTTGGTGGTTAGCGGGGCCACCTACAATGAGCAGTTCTTC
CDR3 protein: CASSLVVSGATYNEQFF

clone size: NA
V gene: TRBV7-6
J gene: TRBJ1-1
D gene: NA
CDR3 DNA: TGTGCCAGCAGTTTAGGAACAGGTCAAGCGGCTTTCTTT
CDR3 protein: CASSLGTGQAAFF

clone size: NA
V gene: TRBV5-1
J gene: TRBJ1-4
D gene: NA
CDR3 DNA: TGCGCCAGCAACTCGGGACCTGGGGGCTCAACTAATGAAAAACTGTTTTTT
CDR3 protein: CASNSGPGGSTNEKLFF

clone size: NA
V gene: TRBV1
J gene: TRBJ2-3
D gene: NA
CDR3 DNA: TGCACCAGCAGCCAAGATGGGGGGGGCAACACAGATACGCAGTATTTT
CDR3 protein: CTSSQDGGGNTDTQYF

clone size: NA
V gene: TRBV5-1
J gene: TRBJ2-1
D gene: TRBD1
CDR3 DNA: TGCGCCAGCAGCTTGGGCAGCCTCGGGACAGGGCGTAATGAGCAGTTCTTC
CDR3 protein: CASSLGSLGTGRNEQFF

clone size: NA
V gene: TRBV7-9
J gene: TRBJ2-4
D gene: NA
CDR3 DNA: TGTGCCAGCAGCTTAGTGAGTAGCGGCTTCAAAAACATTCAGTACTTC
CDR3 protein: CASSLVSSGFKNIQYF

clone size: NA
V gene: TRBV27
J gene: TRBJ2-2
D gene: NA
CDR3 DNA: TGTGCCAGCACTAAGGGGTTGGGGTACACCGGGGAGCTGTTTTTT
CDR3 protein: CASTKGLGYTGELFF

clone size: once
V gene: TRBV9
J gene: TRBJ2-5
D gene: NA
CDR3 DNA: TGTGCCAGCAGCGTAGGTGGGGGTTTGGAGACCCAGTACTTC
CDR3 protein: CASSVGGGLETQYF

clone size: NA
V gene: TRBV5-1
J gene: TRBJ1-1
D gene: TRBD1
CDR3 DNA: TGCGCCAGCAGCTCAGCAGGGGGCCAGCATGCTTTCTTT
CDR3 protein: CASSSAGGQHAFF

clone size: once
V gene: TRBV25-1
J gene: TRBJ2-3
D gene: NA
CDR3 DNA: TGTGCCAGCAGTGAAGACAGTTATTCCTCGCAACCCACAGATACGCAGTATTTT
CDR3 protein: CASSEDSYSSQPTDTQYF

clone size: NA
V gene: TRBV5-1
J gene: TRBJ1-2
D gene: NA
CDR3 DNA: TGCGCCAGCAGCCTAGGGGACGCCGGGTCGCTGCATGGCTACACCTTC
CDR3 protein: CASSLGDAGSLHGYTF

clone size: NA
V gene: TRBV28
J gene: TRBJ2-6
D gene: NA
CDR3 DNA: TGTGCCAGCAGTCCCTTGGGCTCCGGGGCCAACGTCCTGACTTTC
CDR3 protein: CASSPLGSGANVLTF

clone size: once
V gene: TRBV5-1
J gene: TRBJ2-2
D gene: TRBD1
CDR3 DNA: TGCGCCAGCAGCTTCACAGGGGAGAACACCGGGGAGCTGTTTTTT
CDR3 protein: CASSFTGENTGELFF

clone size: NA
V gene: TRBV7-2
J gene: TRBJ1-4
D gene: TRBD1
CDR3 DNA: TGTGCCACCACAGGGGGCGGGTATGCGGGTGAAAAACTGTTTTTT
CDR3 protein: CATTGGGYAGEKLFF

clone size: NA
V gene: TRBV29-1
J gene: TRBJ1-4
D gene: NA
CDR3 DNA: TGCAGCGTTGTTGTAGGTTTTAATGAAAAACTGTTTTTT
CDR3 protein: CSVVVGFNEKLFF

clone size: NA
V gene: TRBV9
J gene: TRBJ2-2
D gene: NA
CDR3 DNA: TGTGCCAGCAGCGGAGTCGACAGCACCGGGGAGCTGTTTTTT
CDR3 protein: CASSGVDSTGELFF

clone size: NA
V gene: TRBV2
J gene: TRBJ2-7
D gene: NA
CDR3 DNA: TGTGCCACCGGCGCAGGGCGAGGGTACGAGCAGTACTTC
CDR3 protein: CATGAGRGYEQYF

clone size: NA
V gene: TRBV6-1
J gene: TRBJ2-2
D gene: NA
CDR3 DNA: TGTGCCAGCAGTGAATGGTGGTTCGACGGGGAGCTGTTTTTT
CDR3 protein: CASSEWWFDGELFF

clone size: NA
V gene: TRBV19
J gene: TRBJ1-2
D gene: NA
CDR3 DNA: TGTGCCAGTAGTCTCCTGGGGGGGCTGGACTATGGCTACACCTTC
CDR3 protein: CASSLLGGLDYGYTF

clone size: NA
V gene: TRBV5-1
J gene: TRBJ2-3
D gene: NA
CDR3 DNA: TGCGCCAGCAGCTTGGGCAGCACAGATACGCAGTATTTT
CDR3 protein: CASSLGSTDTQYF

clone size: NA
V gene: TRBV7-2
J gene: TRBJ2-3
D gene: NA
CDR3 DNA: TGTGCCAGCAGCTTAGCACATACAAGCACAGATACGCAGTATTTT
CDR3 protein: CASSLAHTSTDTQYF